What follows are 28 T cell receptor beta chains derived from one specimen sequenced in a study of T cells in Graves' hyperthyroidism and ophthalmopathy. Amplification of TCR beta CDR3 regions was performed using RNA transcripts as template. A set of HTBI primers served as the primers for a first-round RT-PCR of the TCR CDR3. TCRdb reanalysed the multiplex PCR reads using MiXCR and keeps one entry per CDR3 protein. Of fewer than 600,000 distinct CDR3 sequences in the sample, approximately 15% are singletons; the top ten hold roughly 13%. The material sequenced was blood. These receptors were taken from a woman aged 40 to 50 with Graves' hyperthyroidism.

This clonotype came up many times. This chain joins TRBV10-1 and TRBJ2-6; tentatively, D is TRBD1 (5 bases). This CDR3 has 15 amino acids. Germline V gene data show CDR1 as WNHNN and CDR2 as SYGVQD (reference sequence). The V gene lost 0 bases and the J gene lost 4 bases, with 7 bases spanning the gap. The CDR3 DNA sequence: TGCGCCAGCAGTGAGTCAGGGGCCGGGGCCAACGTCCTGACTTTC. This translates into CASSESGAGANVLTF.

V is TRBV6-2 or TRBV6-3 and J is TRBJ2-1; 10 nucleotides match TRBD2. The CDR3 length is 15 residues. V shed 6 bases and J 5 bases; nucleotides not matched to a gene: 7. The germline gives CDR1 MNHEY, CDR2 SVGEGT. The CDR3 DNA sequence: TGTGCCAGCAGAGGGTGGACTAGCGGAGACAATGAGCAGTTCTTC. This sequence encodes CASRGWTSGDNEQFF.

This clonotype was seen ten or more times. CDR3 residues: CASSLARTEAFF. The CDR3 DNA follows: TGTGCCAGCAGCTTGGCCCGCACTGAAGCTTTCTTT. This chain joins TRBV11-2 and TRBJ1-1; D remains unclear. The CDR3 is 12 amino acids. The germline gives CDR1 SGHAT, CDR2 FQNNGV. V lost 3 bases, J lost 4 bases, and 6 bases lay in between. Variable domain in full (rest from reference TRBV11-2 and TRBJ1-1): EAGVAQSPRYKIIEKRQSVAFWCNPISGHATLYWYQQILGQGPKLLIQFQNNGVVDDSQLPKDRFSAERLKGVDSTLKIQPAKLEDSAVYLCASSLARTEAFFGQGTRLTVV.

Ten or more counts support this clonotype. The CDR3 is CAWTPGLAGVEQYF. Here the CDR3 DNA reads TGTGCCTGGACCCCGGGACTAGCGGGAGTAGAGCAGTACTTC. The chain combines TRBV30 with TRBJ2-7; 14 bases line up with TRBD2. V gave up 4 bases and J gave up 7 bases; unmatched junction bases: 6. Germline-derived CDR1 and CDR2 are GTSNPN and SVGIG (reference sequence). The CDR3 covers 14 residues.

This clonotype appeared many times. The chain is built from TRBV12-3 or TRBV12-4 and TRBJ2-7, with D hard to call. The V gene lost 7 bases and the J gene lost 6 bases, with 13 bases spanning the gap. The CDR3 is made up of 12 amino acids. CDR3 region: CASTLGQFEQYF. CDR3 coding DNA: TGTGCCAGCACCCTTGGGCAGTTCGAGCAGTACTTC.

This clonotype was observed many times. The V gene is TRBV20-1, the J gene TRBJ2-2; no definite D call. Germline CDR1 is DFQATT and CDR2 is SNEGSKA (reference sequence). V gave up 5 bases and J gave up 6 bases, with 10 bases separating them. This CDR3 region has 12 residues. CDR3 nucleotides: TGCAGTGCTGGAAGGGTAGCCGGGGAGCTGTTTTTT. Its protein product is CSAGRVAGELFF.

This clonotype came up many times. The rearrangement joins TRBV5-1 to TRBJ1-1, with TRBD1 identical over 11 bases. J gave up 6 bases and V 4 bases, and 8 bases lay outside the gene matches. CDR1 and CDR2 (germline): SGHRS, YFSETQ. The CDR3 is 15 residues long. The CDR3 spells CASSLAGTGGPEAFF. The CDR3, as DNA: TGCGCCAGCAGCCTGGCCGGGACAGGGGGTCCTGAAGCTTTCTTT.

This clonotype was seen a few times. The gene calls are TRBV3-1 and TRBJ2-5; D may be TRBD2 (7 bases). Germline CDR1 LGHDT, CDR2 YNNKEL (reference sequence). V was cut by 6 bases and J by 5 bases, with 16 bases left in between. The CDR3 consists of 14 residues. The CDR3 here is CASRGWGGQETQYF. DNA of the CDR3: TGTGCCAGCAGGGGATGGGGGGGGCAGGAGACCCAGTACTTC.

This clonotype was seen only a few times. The V and J genes are TRBV7-8 and TRBJ2-1, with D possibly being TRBD2 (5 bases). V lost 4 bases and J lost 3, with 7 bases in between. This CDR3 comprises 13 residues. CDR1 and CDR2 (germline): SGHVS, FQNEAQ. The CDR3 bases are TGTGCCAGCAGCTACGGGGACTACAATGAGCAGTTCTTC. It specifies CASSYGDYNEQFF.

This clonotype was recorded at least ten times. The V gene is TRBV2, the J gene TRBJ1-6; 9 bases map to TRBD1. Germline values: CDR1 SNHLY, CDR2 FYNNEI. With 10 bases clipped from V and 8 bases from J, the junction kept 9 bases outside the gene matches. The CDR3 covers 14 residues. The CDR3 region has the DNA TGTGCCACCATGCCGGGACAGGGCGATTCACCCCTCCACTTT. Its translation: CATMPGQGDSPLHF.

The chain is built from TRBV6-1 and TRBJ1-3; 8 nucleotides align to TRBD1. The CDR3 spans 15 residues. After removal of 7 bases from V and 8 bases from J, the junction contained 13 bases not matched to a gene. Germline loops: CDR1 MNHNS, CDR2 SASEGT. The CDR3 region has the DNA TGTGCCAGCATTCAAGGCGGCAGGGGGCCTGACACCATATATTTT. Residues: CASIQGGRGPDTIYF.

This clonotype was recorded a few times. The CDR3, as DNA: TGTGCCAGCAGACGCTTAGCGGGGCCCACCGGGGAGCTGTTTTTT. Amino acids: CASRRLAGPTGELFF. J is TRBJ2-2 and V is TRBV2; the match to TRBD2 covers 8 bases. V lost 6 bases and J lost 4; bases outside the gene matches: 7. The V gene's germline CDR1 is SNHLY and CDR2 FYNNEI. The CDR3 totals 15 residues.

Worth noting for this clonotype: The CDR3 carries no conserved terminal phenylalanine or tryptophan, so it likely arises from a read error. The chain has TRBV6-2 or TRBV6-3 and TRBJ1-6; D is perhaps TRBD1 (5 bases). This CDR3 is 12 amino acids long. V was trimmed by 6 bases and J by 5 bases, leaving 5 bases between them. Germline V gives CDR1 MNHEY, CDR2 SVGEGT. CDR3 sequence (DNA): TGTGCCAGCAGCAGGGATAATTCACCCCTCCACTCT. This translates into CASSRDNSPLHS.

The V and J genes are TRBV25-1 and TRBJ2-3, with D perhaps matching TRBD2 (6 bases). V lost 3 bases and J lost 4, with 14 bases in between. Per germline, CDR1 MGHDK and CDR2 SYGVNS. The CDR3 loop spans 15 amino acids. Written as DNA, the CDR3 is TGTGCCAGCAGTGAGGGAGGTTTAAAGGCAGATACGCAGTATTTT. Encoded protein: CASSEGGLKADTQYF.

Comments on this clonotype: The junction and the germline gene differ at one end; a read error may be behind it. The chain couples TRBV12-3 or TRBV12-4 to TRBJ1-5, with TRBD1 as a possible D gene (6 bases). The length of the CDR3 is 14 residues. DNA for the CDR3: TGTGCCGGCAGTTTATTGGGGGCCCTAGGGCCCCAGCATTTT. Its protein product is CAGSLLGALGPQHF.

This clonotype has more than one count but fewer than ten. The chain links TRBV20-1 to TRBJ2-7; TRBD1 matches at 9 bases. The V gene end was trimmed by 3 bases and the J gene end by 0 bases; junction bases not matched to a gene: 3. This CDR3 has 14 residues. Germline V gene data show CDR1 as DFQATT and CDR2 as SNEGSKA (reference sequence). The CDR3 spells CSASWTGDSYEQYF. In DNA, the CDR3 is TGCAGTGCTAGCTGGACAGGGGACTCCTACGAGCAGTACTTC.

This clonotype has only a few counts. V usage is TRBV19 and J usage is TRBJ2-5, with 7 bases fitting TRBD1. Germline CDR1 is LNHDA and CDR2 is SQIVND (reference sequence). Germline trimming cut 3 bases from V and 5 bases from J; bases unmatched to any gene: 9. This CDR3 has 15 residues. The CDR3 DNA reads TGTGCCAGTAGTATGGCAACAGGGGCCAGCGAGACCCAGTACTTC. Amino acids: CASSMATGASETQYF.

In this sample, this clonotype turned up many times. The chain carries TRBV7-9 and TRBJ2-1; 11 positions agree with TRBD2. The V gene end was trimmed by 5 bases and the J gene end by 0 bases; junction bases not matched to a gene: 3. CDR1 and CDR2 from the germline V gene are SEHNR and FQNEAQ (reference sequence). The CDR3 length is 16 residues. CDR3 residues: CASSGLAGSSYNEQFF. CDR3 DNA: TGTGCCAGCAGCGGACTAGCGGGCAGCTCCTACAATGAGCAGTTCTTC.

This clonotype was seen more than once but under ten times. The V gene is TRBV28, the J gene TRBJ1-6, with D possibly matching TRBD1 (5 bases). This CDR3 region has 12 residues. V lost 3 bases to trimming and J lost 10 bases, with 7 bases between them. Germline V gene data show CDR1 as MDHEN and CDR2 as SYDVKM. CDR3 in amino acids: CASSLGPSPLHF. Written as DNA, the CDR3 is TGTGCCAGCAGTTTGGGGCCCTCACCCCTCCACTTT.

This clonotype was seen ten or more times. This sequence joins TRBV10-3 and TRBJ2-7; TRBD1 might be the D (6 bases). From germline, CDR1 is ENHRY and CDR2 SYGVKD. V lost 0 bases and J lost 3, with 18 bases in between. This CDR3 contains 17 residues. CDR3 DNA sequence: TGTGCCATCAGTGAGTCAGGGTGGGGGCCGCGATTCTACGAGCAGTACTTC. Its translation is CAISESGWGPRFYEQYF.

This clonotype appeared many times. The rearrangement links TRBV3-1 to TRBJ2-5; D is undetermined. The germline V gene has CDR1 LGHDT and CDR2 YNNKEL (reference sequence). The V end lost 10 bases, the J end lost 1 base, and 10 bases lay between the germline ends. The length of the CDR3 is 12 residues. CDR3 sequence: CATSRFQETQYF. In DNA, the CDR3 is TGTGCCACATCGCGCTTCCAAGAGACCCAGTACTTC.

This clonotype was found a few times. The chain links TRBV27 to TRBJ2-7; D remains unclear. V was shortened by 2 bases and J by 3 bases, with 14 bases between the two germline ends. Germline V CDR1 and CDR2: MNHEY, SMNVEV (reference sequence). CDR3 size: 15 residues. The CDR3 loop reads CASSLGPRPIYEQYF. CDR3 bases: TGTGCCAGCAGTTTAGGTCCCAGACCCATCTACGAGCAGTACTTC.

Ten or more counts support this clonotype. V and J are TRBV5-1 and TRBJ2-7; D possibly corresponds to TRBD1 (5 bases). Looked up from germline, CDR1 is SGHRS and CDR2 is YFSETQ. The CDR3 runs to 14 residues. The V and J ends lost 5 bases and 0 bases respectively, with 12 bases between them. The DNA for the CDR3 is TGCGCCAGCAGGTTGTCGACAGTCTCCTACGAGCAGTACTTC. The encoded protein is CASRLSTVSYEQYF. The full variable domain, rest sourced from reference TRBV5-1 and TRBJ2-7, is KAGVTQTPRYLIKTRGQQVTLSCSPISGHRSVSWYQQTPGQGLQFLFEYFSETQRNKGNFPGRFSGRQFSNSRSEMNVSTLELGDSALYLCASRLSTVSYEQYFGPGTRLTVT.

The chain couples TRBV2 to TRBJ2-1; TRBD2 matches at 9 bases. Looked up from germline, CDR1 is SNHLY and CDR2 is FYNNEI. The CDR3 totals 17 residues. V lost 3 bases, J lost 12 bases, and 18 bases stayed unmatched. This CDR3 is CASSETASGISPRAQFF. As DNA, the CDR3 is TGTGCCAGCAGTGAGACGGCTAGCGGGATTAGCCCTCGTGCGCAGTTCTTC.

This clonotype appeared many times. The V and J genes are TRBV12-3 or TRBV12-4 and TRBJ1-1, with D perhaps matching TRBD1 (6 bases). The germline V and J ends were trimmed by 6 bases and 4 bases, with 18 bases remaining between them. The CDR3 extends over 15 amino acids. Here the CDR3 reads CASRPRGNVFTEAFF. CDR3 DNA sequence: TGTGCCAGCAGGCCCAGGGGAAATGTATTCACTGAAGCTTTCTTT.

The chain links TRBV6-4 to TRBJ2-5, with 8 bases lining up with TRBD1. V trimming: 6 bases; J trimming: 2 bases; junction bases outside the gene matches: 8. The CDR3 has 15 amino acids. Germline CDR1 MRHNA, CDR2 SNTAGT. The CDR3 DNA reads as TGTGCCAGCAGAAAAGACAGGGGACAACAAGAGACCCAGTACTTC. Protein sequence: CASRKDRGQQETQYF.

This chain uses TRBV2 with TRBJ2-1; 7 bases align to TRBD1. Germline assignment: CDR1 SNHLY and CDR2 FYNNEI. The CDR3 has 15 residues. Trimming cost V 4 bases and J 4 bases; bases outside gene matches: 7. CDR3 nucleotide sequence: TGTGCCAGCAGTGGACAGGGTGGGGCATACAATGAGCAGTTCTTC. Encoded protein: CASSGQGGAYNEQFF.

Many counts were recorded for this clonotype. This chain connects TRBV5-1 to TRBJ1-2; 7 bases align to TRBD1. CDR1 and CDR2 (germline): SGHRS, YFSETQ. Trimming cost V 3 bases and J 7 bases; bases outside gene matches: 12. The CDR3 extends over 15 amino acids. The CDR3 region has the DNA TGCGCCAGCAGCTCCCAGGGGACAGTGGTAGGTGGCTACACCTTC. This codes for CASSSQGTVVGGYTF.